This passage covers 5 T cell receptor beta chains from one sample sequenced in a study of OX40 agonist ivuxolimab in advanced cancers. Libraries were prepared through the immunoSEQ multiplex PCR assay. TCRdb's version of the immuneACCESS table is confined to in-frame rearrangements and falls short of the full clone set. An unresolved V gene accounts for under half of the shortfall where checked; the remainder is of unknown origin. This sample gives approximately 38,000 clones in total; around four fifths of them show up just once. Around 20% of the sample is held by the ten biggest clonotypes. The material was CD4+ or CD8+ T cells sorted from blood, obtained in a trial of the OX40 agonist ivuxolimab. These receptor sequences come from an adult with an advanced solid tumor such as melanoma, head and neck, liver or kidney cancer.

This sequence joins TRBV5-6 and TRBJ2-7; TRBD1 is a possible D gene (6 bases). Germline values: CDR1 SGHDT, CDR2 YYEEEE. CDR3 length equals 12 residues. V was pared by 0 bases and J by 5 bases, with 6 bases between. DNA of the CDR3: TGTGCCAGCAGCTTGGGACAGGACGAGCAGTACTTC. Translating gives CASSLGQDEQYF.

The rearrangement joins TRBV10-3 to TRBJ2-3, with D uncertain. V dropped 6 bases and J dropped 2 bases, with 15 bases sitting between them. CDR3 length: 15 residues. Germline assignment: CDR1 ENHRY and CDR2 SYGVKD. CDR3 in DNA: TGTGCCATCAGGGGTTTCGGGTTGACCACAGATACGCAGTATTTT. Amino acid sequence: CAIRGFGLTTDTQYF.

This chain connects TRBV11-2 to TRBJ2-3; D is perhaps TRBD1 (5 bases). Germline V gives CDR1 SGHAT, CDR2 FQNNGV. The CDR3 has 13 amino acids. V dropped 2 bases and J dropped 5 bases, with 8 bases sitting between them. In nucleotides, the CDR3 is TGTGCCAGCAGCTTAAGCAGGGTAGATACGCAGTATTTT. Protein: CASSLSRVDTQYF.

The gene calls are TRBV18 and TRBJ1-3; D unresolved. Germline V gives CDR1 KGHSH, CDR2 LQKENI. The V and J ends lost 2 bases and 4 bases respectively, with 9 bases between them. The CDR3 spans 14 residues. CDR3 region: CASSPEGRGNTIYF. DNA of the CDR3: TGTGCCAGCTCACCAGAAGGGCGGGGAAACACCATATATTTT.

The rearrangement joins TRBV15 to TRBJ1-1; perhaps TRBD1 as D (6 bases). CDR3 length equals 14 residues. Germline CDR1 is LNHNV and CDR2 is YYDKDF (reference sequence). V was shortened by 4 bases and J by 3 bases, with 12 bases between the two germline ends. The CDR3 region has the DNA TGTGCCACCAGCATCCGGAGGGGGGACACTGAAGCTTTCTTT. As protein: CATSIRRGDTEAFF. Full variable domain (outside the CDR3, taken from reference TRBV15 and TRBJ1-1): DAMVIQNPRYQVTQFGKPVTLSCSQTLNHNVMYWYQQKSSQAPKLLFHYYDKDFNNEADTPDNFQSRRPNTSFCFLDIRSPGLGDTAMYLCATSIRRGDTEAFFGQGTRLTVV.